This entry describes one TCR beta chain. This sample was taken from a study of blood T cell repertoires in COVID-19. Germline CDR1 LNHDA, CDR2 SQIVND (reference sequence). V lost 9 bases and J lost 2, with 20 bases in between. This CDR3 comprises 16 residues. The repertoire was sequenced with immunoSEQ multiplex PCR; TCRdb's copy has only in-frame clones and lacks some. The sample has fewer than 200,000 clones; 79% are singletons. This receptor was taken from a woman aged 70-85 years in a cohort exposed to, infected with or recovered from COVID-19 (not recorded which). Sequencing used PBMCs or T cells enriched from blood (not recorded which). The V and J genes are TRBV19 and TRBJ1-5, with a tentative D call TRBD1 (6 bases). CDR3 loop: CASRGGVGMGNQPQHF. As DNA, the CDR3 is TGTGCCAGCCGAGGGGGGGTAGGAATGGGCAATCAGCCCCAGCATTTT.